This TCR beta chain was identified during a study of CD8 T cells in Susac syndrome. Worth noting for this clonotype: The antigen is undetermined.

The study's findings and limits: Detection of Susac-specific public clones gave under 20 in total CD8+ repertoires and about 5 in CD8+ TEMRA repertoires. A relatively small number of individuals underwent TCR sequencing and HLA analysis.

The CDR3 contains 17 residues. J lost 2 bases, V lost 0 bases, and 6 bases had no gene match. The germline gives CDR1 SGHRS, CDR2 YFSETQ. RNA, at about 0.45 to 1 ug, was reverse transcribed with random hexamers. Across 54 Vbeta and 13 Jbeta, TCR beta CDR3 was amplified with immunoSEQ multiplex PCR. TCRdb re-called the immunoSEQ multiplex PCR reads with MiXCR, one entry per CDR3 protein. The repertoire holds 120,000 or so distinct CDR3 sequences, with about 95% as singletons. The chain couples TRBV5-1 to TRBJ2-1, with 9 bases identical to TRBD2. The sample taken for sequencing was CD8+ T cells from PBMCs. This TCR was sampled from a human donor with Susac syndrome. The CDR3 region has the DNA TGCGCCAGCAGCTTGGCCTTGGCGGGGGGGCCCTACAATGAGCAGTTCTTC. It yields the protein CASSLALAGGPYNEQFF.